The 16 T cell receptor beta chains below were found in one sample sequenced in a study of cytomegalovirus exposure and HLA in healthy donors. Sequenced by immunoSEQ multiplex PCR; TCRdb stores in-frame clones only, minus some. The sample records about 240,000 clones, roughly 86% being singletons. Sequenced sample: PBMCs. Receptors were obtained from a woman under 40 in good health and CMV-seropositive.

In nucleotides, the CDR3 is TGTGCCAGCAGGACAGGGGAGTCCGGCACTGAAGCTTTCTTT. It translates to CASRTGESGTEAFF. The chain combines TRBV2 with TRBJ1-1; 8 nucleotides align to TRBD1. The CDR3 totals 14 residues. V gave up 6 bases and J gave up 4 bases; unmatched junction bases: 7. CDR1 SNHLY and CDR2 FYNNEI come from the germline V gene.

The V gene is TRBV19, the J gene TRBJ2-7; 9 bases are shared with TRBD1. Germline assignment: CDR1 LNHDA and CDR2 SQIVND (reference sequence). V shed 3 bases, J shed 5 bases, and the junction held 8 bases outside the gene matches. The length of the CDR3 is 15 residues. CDR3 sequence reads: CASSILGGTGHEQYF. CDR3 in DNA: TGTGCCAGTAGTATCTTAGGGGGGACAGGGCACGAGCAGTACTTC.

This sequence joins TRBV28 and TRBJ2-4, with D hard to call. There are 15 residues in the CDR3. Trimming took 5 bases from V and 1 from J, leaving 12 bases between them. Germline V gives CDR1 MDHEN, CDR2 SYDVKM. CDR3 nucleotides: TGTGCCAGCAGTCCCCACAGTTCGGCCAAAAACATTCAGTACTTC. Its protein is CASSPHSSAKNIQYF.

The V and J genes are TRBV25-1 and TRBJ2-3; D is possibly TRBD2 (5 bases). The CDR3 consists of 16 residues. From germline, CDR1 is MGHDK and CDR2 SYGVNS. The V end was cut by 8 bases, the J end by 0 bases, with 18 bases between. CDR3 nucleotides: TGTGCCAGCCACTACGGCGGGCCGATGAGCACAGATACGCAGTATTTT. Translating gives CASHYGGPMSTDTQYF.

This chain links TRBV9 with TRBJ2-2; TRBD2 aligns across 14 bases. The trim removed 0 bases at V and 6 bases at J, leaving 7 bases unmatched. Germline values: CDR1 SGDLS, CDR2 YYNGEE. This CDR3 comprises 18 residues. CDR3 in DNA: TGTGCCAGCAGCGTAGGGGGACTGGGACTAGCGGGAGCCGGGGAGCTGTTTTTT. This encodes CASSVGGLGLAGAGELFF.

This clone was seen a single time. The chain joins TRBV27 to TRBJ2-2, with 9 bases aligning to TRBD1. V dropped 4 bases and J dropped 6; count of bases not matched to a gene: 9. Germline loops: CDR1 MNHEY, CDR2 SMNVEV (reference sequence). CDR3 length: 16 residues. CDR3 sequence: CASSSNIDRGAGELFF. The CDR3 DNA is TGTGCCAGCAGTTCAAACATCGACAGGGGGGCCGGGGAGCTGTTTTTT.

The V gene is TRBV9, the J gene TRBJ1-1; 7 bases match TRBD1. Unmatched junction bases numbered 4, after V lost 2 bases and J lost 0 bases. Germline values: CDR1 SGDLS, CDR2 YYNGEE. The CDR3 contains 15 residues. In DNA form, the CDR3 reads TGTGCCAGCAGCGTCGTGGGACAGATGAACACTGAAGCTTTCTTT. Translation: CASSVVGQMNTEAFF.

CDR3 in amino acids: CASSLAPRGAYEQYF. CDR3 in DNA: TGTGCCAGCAGCTTAGCACCCAGGGGGGCCTACGAGCAGTACTTC. V is TRBV5-6 and J is TRBJ2-7; a weak D match, TRBD1 (7 bases). Trimming took 2 bases from V and 2 from J, leaving 14 bases between them. The CDR3 loop spans 15 amino acids. Germline lookup yields CDR1 SGHDT and CDR2 YYEEEE.

The chain links TRBV11-3 to TRBJ1-1; D uncertain. V was clipped by 5 bases and J by 2 bases, with 12 bases between them. CDR1 and CDR2 (germline): SGHNT, YENEEA. The length of the CDR3 is 14 residues. CDR3 amino acids: CASSPQLLNTEAFF. The CDR3 DNA reads as TGTGCCAGCAGCCCCCAACTCCTTAACACTGAAGCTTTCTTT.

The chain uses TRBV4-1 and TRBJ2-7, with 8 bases matching TRBD1. CDR1 MGHRA and CDR2 YSYEKL come from the germline V gene. The CDR3 spans 15 residues. The V and J ends lost 4 bases and 3 bases, in that order; junction bases with no gene match: 8. The CDR3 DNA follows: TGCGCCAGCAGCCCTTGGACAGGGTTTGACTACGAGCAGTACTTC. Protein product: CASSPWTGFDYEQYF.

The chain combines TRBV19 with TRBJ2-1, with 11 bases aligning to TRBD2. The junction had 15 bases not matched to a gene; V was cut back by 4 bases and J by 7 bases. Germline CDR1 reads LNHDA; CDR2 reads SQIVND (reference sequence). The CDR3 is made up of 18 amino acids. The CDR3: CASSRDRQTSGSKNEQFF. The CDR3 DNA reads TGTGCCAGTAGTAGGGACAGGCAAACTAGCGGGAGTAAGAATGAGCAGTTCTTC.

The chain uses TRBV28 and TRBJ2-3, with a possible D match to TRBD2 (5 bases). This CDR3 is 16 amino acids long. The germline gives CDR1 MDHEN, CDR2 SYDVKM. V lost 6 bases, J lost 2 bases, and 18 bases lay in between. CDR3 protein: CASRTRRPGVTDTQYF. The CDR3 DNA sequence: TGTGCCAGCAGGACGCGTAGGCCCGGGGTCACAGATACGCAGTATTTT.

This chain links TRBV9 with TRBJ2-3; D might be TRBD2 (6 bases). V lost 3 bases to trimming and J lost 6 bases, with 20 bases between them. The CDR3 covers 16 residues. Germline V gene lookup returns CDR1 SGDLS and CDR2 YYNGEE. This CDR3 is CASSAGRRGRLDTQYF. CDR3 DNA: TGTGCCAGCAGCGCTGGTAGACGGGGGAGGCTGGATACGCAGTATTTT.

For the CDR3, the DNA is TGTGCCAGCAGCTCTGGGACTAGCGGTACCTACGAGCAGTACTTC. It is translated as CASSSGTSGTYEQYF. This chain connects TRBV7-6 to TRBJ2-7; 11 nucleotides agree with TRBD2. Looked up from germline, CDR1 is SGHVS and CDR2 is FNYEAQ. With V trimmed by 4 bases and J by 2 bases, 4 bases remained unmatched. This CDR3 is built from 15 residues.

The V and J genes are TRBV30 and TRBJ2-7; TRBD1 is a possible D gene (6 bases). This CDR3 has 12 residues. Germline V gene sequence: CDR1 GTSNPN, CDR2 SVGIG (reference sequence). Trimming removed 2 bases from V and 3 bases from J, with 8 bases in between. DNA of the CDR3: TGTGCCTGGAGTAGGGGGTACTACGAGCAGTACTTC. Amino acids: CAWSRGYYEQYF.

The V gene is TRBV4-2, the J gene TRBJ1-2; 8 positions agree with TRBD1. Per the germline V gene, CDR1 is LGHNA and CDR2 is YNFKEQ. The CDR3 has 15 amino acids. The junction had 3 bases not matched to a gene; V was cut back by 0 bases and J by 3 bases. CDR3 residues: CASSQEPTGDYGYTF. The CDR3 bases are TGTGCCAGCAGCCAAGAGCCGACAGGGGACTATGGCTACACCTTC.